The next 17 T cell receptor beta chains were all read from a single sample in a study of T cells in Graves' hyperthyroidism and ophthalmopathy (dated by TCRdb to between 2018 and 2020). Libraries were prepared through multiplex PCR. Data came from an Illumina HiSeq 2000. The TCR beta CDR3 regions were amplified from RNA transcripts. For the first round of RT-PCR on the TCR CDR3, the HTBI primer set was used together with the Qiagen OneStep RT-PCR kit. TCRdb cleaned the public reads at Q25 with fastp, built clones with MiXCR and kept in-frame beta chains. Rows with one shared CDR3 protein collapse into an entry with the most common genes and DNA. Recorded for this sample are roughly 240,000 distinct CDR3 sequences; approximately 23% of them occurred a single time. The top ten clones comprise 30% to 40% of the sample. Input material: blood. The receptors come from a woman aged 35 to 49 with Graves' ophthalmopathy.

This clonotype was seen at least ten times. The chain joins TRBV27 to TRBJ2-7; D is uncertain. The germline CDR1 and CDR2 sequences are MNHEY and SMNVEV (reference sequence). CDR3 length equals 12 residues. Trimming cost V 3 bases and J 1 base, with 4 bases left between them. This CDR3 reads CASSFLSYEQYF. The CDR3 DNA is TGTGCCAGCAGTTTCCTTTCCTACGAGCAGTACTTC.

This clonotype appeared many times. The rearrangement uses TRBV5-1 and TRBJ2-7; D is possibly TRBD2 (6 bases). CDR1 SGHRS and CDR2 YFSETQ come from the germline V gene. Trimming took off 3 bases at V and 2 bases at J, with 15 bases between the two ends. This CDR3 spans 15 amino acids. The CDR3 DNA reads TGCGCCAGCAGCTCGGAGTCTCGCGGGACCTACGAGCAGTACTTC. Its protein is CASSSESRGTYEQYF.

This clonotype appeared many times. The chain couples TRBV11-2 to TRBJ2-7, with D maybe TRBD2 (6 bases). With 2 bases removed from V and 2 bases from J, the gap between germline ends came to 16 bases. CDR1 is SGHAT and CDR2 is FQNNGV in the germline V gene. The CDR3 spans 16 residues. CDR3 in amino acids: CASSLMEAGPAYEQYF. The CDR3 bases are TGTGCCAGCAGCTTAATGGAGGCGGGACCTGCCTACGAGCAGTACTTC.

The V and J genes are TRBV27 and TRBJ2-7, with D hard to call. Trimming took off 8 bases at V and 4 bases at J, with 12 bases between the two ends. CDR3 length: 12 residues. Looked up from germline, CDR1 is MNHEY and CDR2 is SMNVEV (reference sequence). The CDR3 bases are TGTGCCAGCGGGTCAGCCAAATACGAGCAGTACTTC. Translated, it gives CASGSAKYEQYF.

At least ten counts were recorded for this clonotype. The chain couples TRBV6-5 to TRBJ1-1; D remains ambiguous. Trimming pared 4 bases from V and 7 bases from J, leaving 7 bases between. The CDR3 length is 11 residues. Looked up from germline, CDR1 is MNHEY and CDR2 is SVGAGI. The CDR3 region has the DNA TGTGCCAGCAGTTCCGGCAGTGAAGCTTTCTTT. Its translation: CASSSGSEAFF.

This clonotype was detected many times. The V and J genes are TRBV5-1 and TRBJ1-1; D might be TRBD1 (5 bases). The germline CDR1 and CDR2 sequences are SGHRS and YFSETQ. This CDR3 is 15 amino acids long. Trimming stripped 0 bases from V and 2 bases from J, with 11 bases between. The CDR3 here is CASSLGGVYNTEAFF. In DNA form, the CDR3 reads TGCGCCAGCAGCTTGGGAGGGGTTTACAACACTGAAGCTTTCTTT. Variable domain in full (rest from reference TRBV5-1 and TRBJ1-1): KAGVTQTPRYLIKTRGQQVTLSCSPISGHRSVSWYQQTPGQGLQFLFEYFSETQRNKGNFPGRFSGRQFSNSRSEMNVSTLELGDSALYLCASSLGGVYNTEAFFGQGTRLTVV.

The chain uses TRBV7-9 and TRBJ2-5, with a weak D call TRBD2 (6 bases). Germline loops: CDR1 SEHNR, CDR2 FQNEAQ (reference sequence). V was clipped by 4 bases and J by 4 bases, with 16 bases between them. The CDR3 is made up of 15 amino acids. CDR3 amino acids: CASSSGPLAGETQYF. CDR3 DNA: TGTGCCAGCAGCTCCGGACCACTAGCCGGAGAGACCCAGTACTTC.

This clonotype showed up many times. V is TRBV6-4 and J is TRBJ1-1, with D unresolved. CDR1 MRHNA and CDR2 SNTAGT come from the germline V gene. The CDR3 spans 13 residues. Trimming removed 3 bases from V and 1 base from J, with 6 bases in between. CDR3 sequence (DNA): TGTGCCAGCAGTGAGCGGGGGAACACTGAAGCTTTCTTT. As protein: CASSERGNTEAFF.

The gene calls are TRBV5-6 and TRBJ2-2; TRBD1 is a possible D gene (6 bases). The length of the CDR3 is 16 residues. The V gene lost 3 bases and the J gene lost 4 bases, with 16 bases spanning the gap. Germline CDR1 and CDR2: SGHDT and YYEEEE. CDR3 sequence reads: CASSSGTGSSTGELFF. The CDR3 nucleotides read TGTGCCAGCAGCTCGGGAACAGGGAGCTCCACCGGGGAGCTGTTTTTT.

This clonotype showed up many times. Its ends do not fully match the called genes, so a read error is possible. The CDR3 loop reads CASSPTGTGRNAEAFF. The DNA for the CDR3 is TGTGCCAGCAGTCCTACCGGGACAGGGAGGAACGCTGAAGCTTTCTTT. The chain employs TRBV27 and TRBJ1-1, with 9 bases aligning to TRBD1. Germline V gene sequence: CDR1 MNHEY, CDR2 SMNVEV (reference sequence). CDR3 length: 16 amino acids.

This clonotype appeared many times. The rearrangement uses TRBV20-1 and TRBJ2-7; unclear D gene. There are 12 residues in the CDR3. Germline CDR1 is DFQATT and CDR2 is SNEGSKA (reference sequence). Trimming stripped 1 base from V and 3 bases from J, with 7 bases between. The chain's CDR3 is CSARVGRYEQYF. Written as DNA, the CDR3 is TGCAGTGCTAGAGTCGGCCGCTACGAGCAGTACTTC.

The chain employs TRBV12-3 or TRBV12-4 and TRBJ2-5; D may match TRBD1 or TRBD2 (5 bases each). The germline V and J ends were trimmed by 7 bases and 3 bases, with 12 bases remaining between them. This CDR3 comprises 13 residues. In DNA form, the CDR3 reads TGTGCCAGCAAAGGGACGGTAGAAGAGACCCAGTACTTC. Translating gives CASKGTVEETQYF.

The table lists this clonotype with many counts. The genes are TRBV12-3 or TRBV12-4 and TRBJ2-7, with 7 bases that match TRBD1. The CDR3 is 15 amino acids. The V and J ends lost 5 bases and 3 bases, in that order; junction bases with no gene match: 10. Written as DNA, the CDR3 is TGTGCCAGCAGTCCTGCTTGGCAGGGGGTCTACGAGCAGTACTTC. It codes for CASSPAWQGVYEQYF.

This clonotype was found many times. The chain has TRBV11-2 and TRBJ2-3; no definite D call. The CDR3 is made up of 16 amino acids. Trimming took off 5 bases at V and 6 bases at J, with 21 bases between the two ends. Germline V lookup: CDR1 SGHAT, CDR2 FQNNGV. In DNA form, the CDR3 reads TGTGCCAGCAGCCCGTCATCTCGGGCCCCGAGGGATACGCAGTATTTT. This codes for CASSPSSRAPRDTQYF. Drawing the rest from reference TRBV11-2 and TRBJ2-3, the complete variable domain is EAGVAQSPRYKIIEKRQSVAFWCNPISGHATLYWYQQILGQGPKLLIQFQNNGVVDDSQLPKDRFSAERLKGVDSTLKIQPAKLEDSAVYLCASSPSSRAPRDTQYFGPGTRLTVL.

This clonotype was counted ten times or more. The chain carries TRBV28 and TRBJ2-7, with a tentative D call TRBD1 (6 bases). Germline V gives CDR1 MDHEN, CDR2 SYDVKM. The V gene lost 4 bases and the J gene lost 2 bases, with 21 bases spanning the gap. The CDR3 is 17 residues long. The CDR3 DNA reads TGTGCCAGCAGTTCCCTATGGGATGACCGGGACACCTACGAGCAGTACTTC. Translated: CASSSLWDDRDTYEQYF.

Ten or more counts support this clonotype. CDR3 nucleotide sequence: TGCAGTGCTAGGGCCGGGACTAGCGGGAGTTCCAAAAACATTCAGTACTTC. This sequence encodes CSARAGTSGSSKNIQYF. V is TRBV20-1 and J is TRBJ2-4, with TRBD2 matching 14 bases. After removal of 3 bases from V and 2 bases from J, the junction contained 6 bases not matched to a gene. The CDR3 is made up of 17 amino acids. CDR1 is DFQATT, CDR2 SNEGSKA, per germline (reference sequence).

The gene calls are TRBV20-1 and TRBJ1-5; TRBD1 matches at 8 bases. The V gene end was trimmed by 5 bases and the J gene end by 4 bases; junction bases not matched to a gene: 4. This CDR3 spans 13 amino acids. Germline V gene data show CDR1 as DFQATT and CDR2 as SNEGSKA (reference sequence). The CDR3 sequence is CSAVQGANQPQHF. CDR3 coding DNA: TGCAGTGCTGTTCAGGGGGCTAATCAGCCCCAGCATTTT.